Shown below are 15 T cell receptor beta chains from a single sample sequenced in a study of T-cell reconstitution after alpha-beta-depleted transplantation in children. This sample's TCRbeta library carried unique molecular identifier barcodes. TCRdb used MiXCR to reprocess the PCR reads, holding one entry per CDR3 protein. This table holds roughly 3,400 distinct CDR3 sequences, 22% found once. Sample: PBMCs, mostly from graft donor cells, taken 60 days after TCRalphabeta/CD19-depleted stem cell transplant. The receptors derive from a male patient between 2 and 9 years old who had a stem cell transplant for acute lymphoblastic leukemia, so the T cells may come from the graft donor.

In this sample, this clonotype is medium-sized. V usage is TRBV27 and J usage is TRBJ2-7, with TRBD2 identical over 9 bases. CDR1 and CDR2 from the germline V gene are MNHEY and SMNVEV (reference sequence). CDR3 length equals 15 residues. V shed 7 bases and J 6 bases; nucleotides not matched to a gene: 13. CDR3 region: CASKSAGGLFAEQYF. CDR3 bases: TGTGCCAGCAAGTCCGCGGGAGGGCTATTCGCCGAGCAGTACTTC.

The rearrangement links TRBV7-2 to TRBJ2-3; D is possibly TRBD1 (5 bases). This CDR3 contains 15 residues. Germline values: CDR1 SGHTA, CDR2 FQGNSA. V was trimmed by 5 bases and J by 5 bases, leaving 17 bases between them. The CDR3 DNA sequence: TGTGCCAGCAGCCCAGGGTATAGCAGGGTAGATACGCAGTATTTT. As protein: CASSPGYSRVDTQYF.

In this sample, this clonotype turned up many times. The chain uses TRBV5-1 and TRBJ2-7, with D perhaps TRBD1 or TRBD2 (5 bases each). The length of the CDR3 is 14 residues. V was cut by 4 bases and J by 5 bases, with 16 bases left in between. Germline V gives CDR1 SGHRS, CDR2 YFSETQ. The DNA for the CDR3 is TGCGCCAGCAGCATCCCGGGACCAGGCGACGAGCAGTACTTC. Amino acids: CASSIPGPGDEQYF. Complete variable domain (other parts from reference TRBV5-1 and TRBJ2-7): KAGVTQTPRYLIKTRGQQVTLSCSPISGHRSVSWYQQTPGQGLQFLFEYFSETQRNKGNFPGRFSGRQFSNSRSEMNVSTLELGDSALYLCASSIPGPGDEQYFGPGTRLTVT.

This clonotype came up many times. J is TRBJ2-1 and V is TRBV9; TRBD2 matches 8 bases. The CDR3 is made up of 13 amino acids. Trimming removed 4 bases from V and 10 bases from J; junction bases left unmatched: 7. CDR1 is SGDLS, CDR2 YYNGEE, per germline. DNA for the CDR3: TGTGCCAGCAGCCCCACCAGCGGGAGCGAGCAGTTCTTC. It is translated as CASSPTSGSEQFF.

This clonotype appeared many times. The CDR3 is CASSLGGLSTDTQYF. CDR3 in DNA: TGTGCCAGCAGTTTAGGGGGTCTCAGCACAGATACGCAGTATTTT. J is TRBJ2-3 and V is TRBV28; tentatively, D is TRBD1 or TRBD2 (5 bases each). V was shortened by 2 bases and J by 0 bases, with 9 bases between the two germline ends. The CDR3 has 15 residues. Germline-derived CDR1 and CDR2 are MDHEN and SYDVKM.

This clonotype was detected many times. The rearrangement joins TRBV9 to TRBJ2-7; possibly TRBD1 for D (6 bases). The V end lost 3 bases, the J end lost 6 bases, and 13 bases lay between the germline ends. Germline V gene data show CDR1 as SGDLS and CDR2 as YYNGEE. The CDR3 runs 13 residues. The CDR3 reads CASSAYGTPEQYF. For the CDR3, the DNA is TGTGCCAGCAGCGCTTACGGGACACCCGAGCAGTACTTC. Full variable domain (remainder filled in from reference TRBV9 and TRBJ2-7): DSGVTQTPKHLITATGQRVTLRCSPRSGDLSVYWYQQSLDQGLQFLIQYYNGEERAKGNILERFSAQQFPDLHSELNLSSLELGDSALYFCASSAYGTPEQYFGPGTRLTVT.

V gene TRBV11-2 combines with J gene TRBJ2-5; 9 nucleotides agree with TRBD1. This CDR3 is 16 amino acids long. With V trimmed by 5 bases and J by 4 bases, 11 bases remained unmatched. CDR1 and CDR2 (germline): SGHAT, FQNNGV. CDR3 loop: CASSQYYRGLAETQYF. CDR3 nucleotides: TGTGCCAGCAGCCAGTATTACAGGGGGCTTGCAGAGACCCAGTACTTC.

In its sample, this clonotype ranks as medium-sized. The chain carries TRBV4-3 and TRBJ1-5; D call uncertain. The CDR3 consists of 15 residues. Germline assignment: CDR1 LGHNA and CDR2 YSLEER. V lost 0 bases and J lost 0, with 6 bases in between. In DNA, the CDR3 is TGCGCCAGCAGCCAAGAGCAGGTTAGCAATCAGCCCCAGCATTTT. Amino acid sequence: CASSQEQVSNQPQHF.

Many counts were recorded for this clonotype. The chain couples TRBV5-6 to TRBJ1-2, with D tentatively TRBD1 (5 bases). V dropped 4 bases and J dropped 2 bases, with 21 bases sitting between them. Germline V CDR1 and CDR2: SGHDT, YYEEEE. CDR3 length: 17 amino acids. The CDR3 DNA sequence: TGTGCCAGCAGCGGCTGGGACCGCTCTCCCAGGAACTATGGCTACACCTTC. This gives the protein CASSGWDRSPRNYGYTF.

This clonotype is labeled large. The chain joins TRBV7-9 to TRBJ2-2, with TRBD1 identical over 9 bases. V gave up 5 bases and J gave up 4 bases; unmatched junction bases: 2. The CDR3 is 14 residues long. Germline V CDR1 and CDR2: SEHNR, FQNEAQ (reference sequence). The CDR3 DNA reads TGTGCCAGCAGCCGGACAGGGGTCACCGGGGAGCTGTTTTTT. Its protein is CASSRTGVTGELFF.

This clonotype was found many times. The V call is TRBV15, the J call TRBJ2-1, with TRBD2 identical over 11 bases. This CDR3 region has 20 residues. Germline trimming cut 0 bases from V and 3 bases from J; bases unmatched to any gene: 13. Per the germline V gene, CDR1 is LNHNV and CDR2 is YYDKDF (reference sequence). CDR3: CATSRDPAAPGLADYNEQFF. CDR3 DNA sequence: TGTGCCACCAGCAGAGATCCGGCGGCGCCGGGACTAGCGGACTACAATGAGCAGTTCTTC. The full variable domain, with the rest looked up from reference TRBV15 and TRBJ2-1, is DAMVIQNPRYQVTQFGKPVTLSCSQTLNHNVMYWYQQKSSQAPKLLFHYYDKDFNNEADTPDNFQSRRPNTSFCFLDIRSPGLGDTAMYLCATSRDPAAPGLADYNEQFFGPGTRLTVL.

This clonotype has a handful of counts. The chain carries TRBV3-1 and TRBJ1-5; maybe TRBD1 (6 bases). The CDR3 covers 13 residues. CDR1 and CDR2 (germline): LGHDT, YNNKEL (reference sequence). V lost 5 bases, J lost 6 bases, and 11 bases lay in between. The CDR3 nucleotides are TGTGCCAGCAGCATTGACAGGCGTCAGCCCCAGCATTTT. Amino acids: CASSIDRRQPQHF.

There are many counts of this clonotype. The chain is built from TRBV7-8 and TRBJ2-3; TRBD2 agrees at 10 bases. CDR3 size: 20 residues. V was clipped by 4 bases and J by 3 bases; unmatched bases: 19. The germline V gene has CDR1 SGHVS and CDR2 FQNEAQ. The CDR3 sequence: CASSSQSSGSRRCTTDTQYF. CDR3 sequence (DNA): TGTGCCAGCAGCTCCCAGTCTAGCGGGAGTCGCCGGTGCACAACAGATACGCAGTATTTT.

This clonotype has ten or more counts. The chain employs TRBV7-2 and TRBJ2-7, with a tentative D call TRBD2 (6 bases). Germline lookup yields CDR1 SGHTA and CDR2 FQGNSA. V was trimmed by 1 base and J by 4 bases, leaving 11 bases between them. This CDR3 contains 14 residues. CDR3 region: CASSLGGVPYEQYF. In DNA, the CDR3 is TGTGCCAGCAGCTTAGGCGGGGTGCCTTACGAGCAGTACTTC.

Ten or more counts support this clonotype. This chain uses TRBV20-1 with TRBJ2-4; 13 nucleotides align to TRBD2. CDR1 and CDR2 (germline): DFQATT, SNEGSKA (reference sequence). CDR3 size: 14 residues. Trimming at V came to 6 bases and at J to 4 bases, leaving 3 bases not matched to a gene. The CDR3 coding sequence is TGCAGTGCGCCACTAGCGGGAGGGAAAAACATTCAGTACTTC. Protein sequence: CSAPLAGGKNIQYF.